The 29 T cell receptor beta chains below were found in one sample sequenced in a study of blood T cell repertoires in COVID-19. Method: immunoSEQ multiplex PCR; TCRdb's copy keeps in-frame clones and lacks some. Here the sample spans around 240,000 clones, 85% being singletons. Material for sequencing was peripheral blood. Every receptor here comes from a man in his forties with acute or convalescent COVID-19.

CDR3 DNA: TGTGCCAGCAGTCGTCGGGGGGGCCCCCAAGAGACCCAGTACTTC. Translated, it gives CASSRRGGPQETQYF. V is TRBV9 and J is TRBJ2-5; 8 bases agree with TRBD2. V shed 5 bases, J shed 1 base, and the junction held 7 bases outside the gene matches. This CDR3 spans 15 amino acids. CDR1 is SGDLS, CDR2 YYNGEE, per germline.

This rearrangement joins TRBV5-6 to TRBJ2-5; D might be TRBD2 (6 bases). Per the germline V gene, CDR1 is SGHDT and CDR2 is YYEEEE. V dropped 1 base and J dropped 4 bases, with 8 bases sitting between them. This CDR3 is built from 13 residues. In nucleotides, the CDR3 is TGTGCCAGCAGCTTGATGGGGGGAGAGACCCAGTACTTC. Translation gives CASSLMGGETQYF.

The chain employs TRBV2 and TRBJ2-7; 12 positions match TRBD2. CDR1 and CDR2 (germline): SNHLY, FYNNEI. V shed 8 bases and J 5 bases; nucleotides not matched to a gene: 1. This CDR3 has 12 residues. As DNA, the CDR3 is TGTGCCAGCCTAGCGGGGGGGAACGAGCAGTACTTC. Its protein is CASLAGGNEQYF.

The chain joins TRBV6-6 to TRBJ1-1, with 8 nucleotides matching TRBD1. The trim removed 5 bases at V and 2 bases at J, leaving 7 bases unmatched. The CDR3 has 15 residues. The V gene's germline CDR1 is MNHNY and CDR2 SVGAGI (reference sequence). CDR3 in amino acids: CASSPTGQVNTEAFF. The CDR3 nucleotides are TGTGCCAGCAGTCCCACGGGACAGGTAAACACTGAAGCTTTCTTT.

The chain joins TRBV5-8 to TRBJ2-7; 7 bases agree with TRBD1. V shed 3 bases and J 2 bases; nucleotides not matched to a gene: 14. Looked up from germline, CDR1 is SGHTS and CDR2 is YDEGEE. The CDR3 sequence is 17 residues long. Here the CDR3 reads CASSSFAGTALPYEQYF. The CDR3 DNA is TGTGCCAGCAGCTCGTTTGCCGGGACAGCCTTACCCTACGAGCAGTACTTC.

This chain connects TRBV5-8 to TRBJ2-6; 9 bases map to TRBD1. CDR1 is SGHTS and CDR2 is YDEGEE in the germline V gene. The CDR3 is 17 amino acids. With V trimmed by 2 bases and J by 0 bases, 3 bases remained unmatched. The CDR3 DNA follows: TGTGCCAGCAGCTTCGGGACAGGGTTCTCTGGGGCCAACGTCCTGACTTTC. This codes for CASSFGTGFSGANVLTF. Drawing the rest from reference TRBV5-8 and TRBJ2-6, the complete variable domain is EAGVTQSPTHLIKTRGQQATLRCSPISGHTSVYWYQQALGLGLQFLLWYDEGEERNRGNFPPRFSGRQFPNYSSELNVNALELEDSALYLCASSFGTGFSGANVLTFGAGSRLTVL.

The V gene is TRBV7-9, the J gene TRBJ2-7; 7 positions agree with TRBD1. CDR1 is SEHNR, CDR2 FQNEAQ, per germline (reference sequence). Germline trimming cut 1 base from V and 4 bases from J; bases unmatched to any gene: 4. This CDR3 comprises 14 residues. CDR3 in amino acids: CASSLDGTEYEQYF. CDR3 coding DNA: TGTGCCAGCAGCTTAGACGGGACAGAATACGAGCAGTACTTC.

The chain recombines TRBV12-3 or TRBV12-4 with TRBJ1-2, with D hard to call. CDR3 length equals 12 residues. V gave up 2 bases and J gave up 4 bases, with 5 bases separating them. For the CDR3, the DNA is TGTGCCAGCAGTTTATCCTCCTATGGCTACACCTTC. It encodes CASSLSSYGYTF.

The V gene is TRBV6-2 or TRBV6-3, the J gene TRBJ2-7; 12 bases agree with TRBD1. This CDR3 spans 18 amino acids. CDR1 and CDR2 (germline): MNHEY, SVGEGT. V was pared by 5 bases and J by 2 bases, with 13 bases of the junction left unmatched. The CDR3 region is CASSGDRDRGHKPYEQYF. Here the CDR3 DNA reads TGTGCCAGCAGTGGGGACCGGGACAGGGGGCATAAACCCTACGAGCAGTACTTC.

The count of this clone is one. The V call is TRBV6-5, the J call TRBJ1-2; no clear D gene. Trimming pared 4 bases from V and 6 bases from J, leaving 12 bases between. Germline lookup yields CDR1 MNHEY and CDR2 SVGAGI. CDR3 length: 13 residues. The CDR3 nucleotides read TGTGCCAGCAGTTCCCGCGGAGGGAATGGCTACACCTTC. As protein: CASSSRGGNGYTF.

This clone showed up just a few times. As DNA, the CDR3 is TGTGCCAGCAGCCAAGGGACAGGGGCGGAAGCTTTCTTT. Translating gives CASSQGTGAEAFF. This chain links TRBV3-1 (or the pseudogene TRBV3-2) with TRBJ1-1, with 9 bases that match TRBD1. The V gene's germline CDR1 is LGHDT and CDR2 YNNKEL (reference sequence). CDR3 size: 13 residues. The V segment lost 1 base and the J segment 8 bases; nucleotides outside the gene matches: 2.

The chain joins TRBV19 to TRBJ1-1; 7 bases map to TRBD1. This CDR3 is 13 amino acids long. V lost 5 bases, J lost 5 bases, and 5 bases stayed unmatched. Germline CDR1 and CDR2: LNHDA and SQIVND (reference sequence). The CDR3 DNA reads TGTGCCAGTAGTCTACAGACAGGGACTGAAGCTTTCTTT. Translating gives CASSLQTGTEAFF.

The chain combines TRBV7-3 with TRBJ2-5; perhaps TRBD2 as D (5 bases). V was pared by 2 bases and J by 4 bases, with 11 bases between. The CDR3 sequence is 14 residues long. Per the germline V gene, CDR1 is SGHTA and CDR2 is FQGTGA. The CDR3 region has the DNA TGTGCCAGCAGCTTAGGTCCGGGGATAGAGACCCAGTACTTC. It is translated as CASSLGPGIETQYF.

The chain has TRBV10-3 and TRBJ2-2; 7 nucleotides match TRBD2. The CDR3 runs to 14 residues. The trim removed 11 bases at V and 1 base at J, leaving 7 bases unmatched. Germline assignment: CDR1 ENHRY and CDR2 SYGVKD. This CDR3 reads CAGGGGKNTGELFF. The CDR3 DNA reads TGTGCCGGCGGCGGGGGTAAGAACACCGGGGAGCTGTTTTTT.

V gene TRBV18 combines with J gene TRBJ2-7; the match to TRBD1 covers 10 bases. CDR3 size: 15 residues. CDR1 is KGHSH, CDR2 LQKENI, per germline. J gave up 2 bases and V 3 bases, and 4 bases lay outside the gene matches. As DNA, the CDR3 is TGTGCCAGCTCACCTGGGACAGGGGAGGCCTACGAGCAGTACTTC. Translation: CASSPGTGEAYEQYF.

V usage is TRBV6-5 and J usage is TRBJ2-1; tentative D call: TRBD1 (6 bases). The CDR3 is 15 residues long. Germline values: CDR1 MNHEY, CDR2 SVGAGI. Trimming pared 7 bases from V and 10 bases from J, leaving 23 bases between. The CDR3 bases are TGTGCCAGCACCCACTCCAGCAGGGGATATGGGGAGCAGTTCTTC. This gives the protein CASTHSSRGYGEQFF.

The chain joins TRBV7-2 to TRBJ2-7; a weak D match, TRBD2 (6 bases). V lost 2 bases to trimming and J lost 2 bases, with 10 bases between them. The V gene's germline CDR1 is SGHTA and CDR2 FQGNSA. The CDR3 length is 14 residues. CDR3 region: CASSLSTGAYEQYF. CDR3 nucleotides: TGTGCCAGCAGCTTAAGCACGGGGGCCTACGAGCAGTACTTC.

The V gene is TRBV5-1, the J gene TRBJ1-1; the match to TRBD1 covers 9 bases. The V segment lost 5 bases and the J segment 4 bases; nucleotides outside the gene matches: 12. CDR3 length: 16 amino acids. Germline-derived CDR1 and CDR2 are SGHRS and YFSETQ. The CDR3 sequence: CASRPGTGKGGTEAFF. CDR3 DNA: TGCGCCAGCAGGCCCGGGACAGGGAAAGGGGGCACTGAAGCTTTCTTT.

CDR3 bases: TGTGCCAGCAGCCCCCGACAGGGTTCCTACGAGCAGTACTTC. Residues: CASSPRQGSYEQYF. This rearrangement joins TRBV7-9 to TRBJ2-7, with 7 positions matching TRBD1. Germline CDR1 SEHNR, CDR2 FQNEAQ (reference sequence). The CDR3 runs 14 residues. V gave up 5 bases and J gave up 1 base; unmatched junction bases: 5.

Remarks on this clone: Other DNA sequences within the sample encode an identical CDR3. The chain is built from TRBV5-1 and TRBJ1-1; the D gene is possibly TRBD1 (5 bases). The V end was cut by 4 bases, the J end by 1 base, with 11 bases between. The germline gives CDR1 SGHRS, CDR2 YFSETQ. The CDR3 spans 14 residues. The CDR3 DNA reads as TGCGCCAGCAGCCTGGACGGGGGGAACACTGAAGCTTTCTTT. Translation: CASSLDGGNTEAFF.

The V and J genes are TRBV9 and TRBJ2-3, with D uncertain. The germline V gene encodes CDR1 SGDLS and CDR2 YYNGEE. The CDR3 is 11 amino acids. The V and J ends lost 3 bases and 3 bases respectively, with 2 bases between them. The CDR3: CASSATDTQYF. CDR3 sequence (DNA): TGTGCCAGCAGCGCGACAGATACGCAGTATTTT.

The J gene is TRBJ2-5, the V gene TRBV12-3 or TRBV12-4; 7 bases are a match to TRBD2. J was trimmed by 7 bases and V by 6 bases; bases with no gene match: 8. This CDR3 is built from 13 residues. CDR3 sequence: CASSPGPGGTQYF. The CDR3 DNA is TGTGCCAGCAGCCCCGGCCCGGGGGGGACCCAGTACTTC.

The V gene is TRBV27, the J gene TRBJ1-1, with 10 bases that match TRBD1. This CDR3 spans 14 amino acids. J was trimmed by 4 bases and V by 5 bases; bases with no gene match: 4. Germline values: CDR1 MNHEY, CDR2 SMNVEV (reference sequence). CDR3 amino acids: CASSDRGRVTEAFF. The DNA for the CDR3 is TGTGCCAGCAGTGACAGGGGGCGGGTCACTGAAGCTTTCTTT.

The CDR3 is CASSLGQSSYEQYF. The CDR3 DNA reads TGTGCCAGCAGCCTGGGACAGTCCTCCTACGAGCAGTACTTC. The chain couples TRBV11-3 to TRBJ2-7; TRBD1 matches at 7 bases. CDR1 and CDR2 (germline): SGHNT, YENEEA. This CDR3 comprises 14 residues. V lost 5 bases, J lost 0 bases, and 4 bases stayed unmatched.

Turning to this clone: Germline is not matched at one junction end, which may reflect a read error. This chain links TRBV15 with TRBJ2-1, with a weak D call TRBD2 (5 bases). Germline V gene data show CDR1 as LNHNV and CDR2 as YYDKDF (reference sequence). The CDR3 is made up of 12 amino acids. DNA for the CDR3: TGTGCCACCAGCAGAGACTGGAGCGGCAAGCTCTTC. Protein: CATSRDWSGKLF.

CDR3 bases: TGCGCCAGCAGCCAACGGGCCCCGGGACAGGGCTACAATCAGCCCCAGCATTTT. As protein: CASSQRAPGQGYNQPQHF. The rearrangement links TRBV4-1 to TRBJ1-5, with 9 bases lining up with TRBD1. The junction had 11 bases not matched to a gene; V was cut back by 2 bases and J by 3 bases. The CDR3 runs to 18 residues. Germline CDR1 is MGHRA and CDR2 is YSYEKL.

This clone has a single count. The V call is TRBV9, the J call TRBJ2-7; TRBD1 is a possible D gene (5 bases). The germline CDR1 and CDR2 sequences are SGDLS and YYNGEE. Trimming removed 5 bases from V and 5 bases from J, with 17 bases in between. This CDR3 is built from 14 residues. CDR3 residues: CASSRSLLRDEQYF. In nucleotides, the CDR3 is TGTGCCAGCAGTCGTAGCCTACTCAGGGACGAGCAGTACTTC.

This chain links TRBV12-3 or TRBV12-4 with TRBJ1-1; D is ambiguous. The CDR3 consists of 13 residues. Trimming left V 5 bases short and J 2 bases short, with 9 bases between. The CDR3 sequence: CASSPGRNTEAFF. CDR3 coding DNA: TGTGCCAGCAGTCCGGGGAGAAACACTGAAGCTTTCTTT.

The rearrangement joins TRBV18 to TRBJ1-6; D gene ambiguous. The V gene's germline CDR1 is KGHSH and CDR2 LQKENI. This CDR3 has 14 amino acids. The V and J ends lost 5 bases and 8 bases respectively, with 13 bases between them. The CDR3 sequence is CASSTDGIYSPLHF. CDR3 sequence (DNA): TGTGCCAGCTCAACTGACGGGATTTATTCACCCCTCCACTTT.